These 31 T cell receptor beta chains came from one sample sequenced in a study of blood T cell repertoires in COVID-19. Produced via immunoSEQ multiplex PCR; TCRdb's table is partial and in-frame only. The table includes about 220,000 clones, roughly 90% detected once. The sequencing input was peripheral blood. These receptors all stem from a man younger than 40 who had recovered from COVID-19.

The chain employs TRBV29-1 and TRBJ1-2; D remains ambiguous. V gave up 5 bases and J gave up 12 bases, with 16 bases separating them. Germline values: CDR1 SQVTM, CDR2 ANQGSEA. The CDR3 has 11 amino acids. As DNA, the CDR3 is TGCAGCGTTTTGGAGGGCCCCGCCCACACCTTC. Its translation is CSVLEGPAHTF.

The chain employs TRBV11-2 and TRBJ1-2, with D hard to call. The germline gives CDR1 SGHAT, CDR2 FQNNGV. CDR3 length: 15 amino acids. V shed 1 base and J shed 4 bases, with 13 bases lying between them. The CDR3 DNA reads as TGTGCCAGCAGCTTAGGTACAACCTTAACCTATGGCTACACCTTC. It specifies CASSLGTTLTYGYTF.

CDR3 sequence: CASSPSGDRGDGYTF. The CDR3 nucleotides are TGTGCCAGCTCACCATCCGGGGACAGGGGAGATGGCTACACCTTC. The chain has TRBV18 and TRBJ1-2, with TRBD1 matching over 10 bases. Trimming cost V 2 bases and J 6 bases; bases outside gene matches: 6. Germline V gene lookup returns CDR1 KGHSH and CDR2 LQKENI. The CDR3 is 15 residues long.

The table lists this clone with a few counts. This chain uses TRBV24-1 with TRBJ1-2, with 10 positions matching TRBD1. V lost 9 bases to trimming and J lost 4 bases; unmatched junction nucleotides: 13. Germline CDR1 is KGHDR and CDR2 is SFDVKD. The length of the CDR3 is 16 residues. As DNA, the CDR3 is TGTGCCACCTCCGGGACAGGGGCCGCTAGGACCTATGGCTACACCTTC. Amino acids: CATSGTGAARTYGYTF.

The chain couples TRBV18 to TRBJ1-2, with a tentative D call TRBD1 (6 bases). The CDR3 has 15 amino acids. Germline CDR1 KGHSH, CDR2 LQKENI. V gave up 2 bases and J gave up 6 bases, with 16 bases separating them. The CDR3 DNA sequence: TGTGCCAGCTCACCATTCGAGGCAGGGGATAATGGCTACACCTTC. Encoded protein: CASSPFEAGDNGYTF.

The chain links TRBV14 to TRBJ2-3; D might be TRBD2 (5 bases). Trimming pared 4 bases from V and 4 bases from J, leaving 18 bases between. The CDR3 has 16 residues. Germline V gene data show CDR1 as SGHDN and CDR2 as FVKESK. The DNA for the CDR3 is TGTGCCAGCAGCCTCGCAGTGGGAGAGACGGCAGATACGCAGTATTTT. It encodes CASSLAVGETADTQYF.

This chain joins TRBV11-3 and TRBJ2-3; 7 positions agree with TRBD2. Per germline, CDR1 SGHNT and CDR2 YENEEA. The CDR3 has 15 amino acids. V lost 4 bases, J lost 2 bases, and 6 bases stayed unmatched. CDR3 protein: CASSSSGLFTDTQYF. The CDR3 coding sequence is TGTGCCAGCAGCTCTAGCGGATTATTCACAGATACGCAGTATTTT.

A few counts support this clone. The rearrangement joins TRBV2 to TRBJ2-7; D gene ambiguous. The CDR3 contains 10 residues. V lost 7 bases and J 6 bases, leaving 7 bases between the germline ends. Germline V gene sequence: CDR1 SNHLY, CDR2 FYNNEI. CDR3 sequence reads: CASKWAEQYF. The CDR3 DNA reads TGTGCCAGCAAGTGGGCCGAGCAGTACTTC.

V gene TRBV7-9 combines with J gene TRBJ2-2, with TRBD2 as a possible D gene (6 bases). Trimming removed 5 bases at V and 7 bases at J, with 26 bases between. CDR3 length equals 18 residues. Germline-derived CDR1 and CDR2 are SEHNR and FQNEAQ (reference sequence). The CDR3 DNA reads TGTGCCAGCAGCCCCCATTTTTTCCCGGAGGGGAAGATCGGGGAGCTGTTTTTT. This gives the protein CASSPHFFPEGKIGELFF.

Only a few counts were recorded for this clone. The rearrangement joins TRBV11-3 to TRBJ1-2; D is uncertain. Germline values: CDR1 SGHNT, CDR2 YENEEA. V lost 5 bases, J lost 6 bases, and 16 bases lay in between. This CDR3 spans 14 amino acids. CDR3 loop: CASSRPTWADGYTF. The CDR3 coding sequence is TGTGCCAGCAGCAGACCTACTTGGGCCGATGGCTACACCTTC.

This chain uses TRBV10-3 with TRBJ2-7; maybe TRBD2 (7 bases). There are 16 residues in the CDR3. V gave up 10 bases and J gave up 2 bases, with 24 bases separating them. Germline CDR1 ENHRY, CDR2 SYGVKD. The CDR3 DNA reads TGTGCCACTCGACCCCTTAGGGGGGGGGACACCTACGAGCAGTACTTC. Amino acids: CATRPLRGGDTYEQYF.

This chain uses TRBV18 with TRBJ1-4; possible D gene TRBD1, 5 bases. The V and J ends lost 6 bases and 8 bases respectively, with 16 bases between them. This CDR3 has 14 amino acids. CDR1 is KGHSH, CDR2 LQKENI, per germline. The CDR3: CASSPIRGDEKLFF. The CDR3 DNA is TGTGCCAGCTCCCCGATCCGGGGGGACGAAAAACTGTTTTTT.

The gene calls are TRBV9 and TRBJ1-1; 7 nucleotides agree with TRBD1. Trimming removed 5 bases from V and 6 bases from J; junction bases left unmatched: 4. CDR1 is SGDLS and CDR2 is YYNGEE in the germline V gene. The CDR3 runs 12 residues. The CDR3: CASRQGYAEAFF. CDR3 nucleotides: TGTGCCAGCAGACAGGGGTACGCTGAAGCTTTCTTT.

The J gene is TRBJ1-5, the V gene TRBV2; 7 bases align to TRBD1. CDR3 length equals 15 residues. V gave up 6 bases and J gave up 1 base; unmatched junction bases: 6. Germline assignment: CDR1 SNHLY and CDR2 FYNNEI. The CDR3: CASSGPTGSNQPQHF. DNA for the CDR3: TGTGCCAGCAGCGGACCGACAGGGAGCAATCAGCCCCAGCATTTT. Drawing the rest from reference TRBV2 and TRBJ1-5, the complete variable domain is EPEVTQTPSHQVTQMGQEVILRCVPISNHLYFYWYRQILGQKVEFLVSFYNNEISEKSEIFDDQFSVERPDGSNFTLKIRSTKLEDSAMYFCASSGPTGSNQPQHFGDGTRLSIL.

This clone appeared once. This chain uses TRBV12-3 or TRBV12-4 with TRBJ2-5; 7 bases fit TRBD1. The V gene end was trimmed by 7 bases and the J gene end by 1 base; junction bases not matched to a gene: 3. This CDR3 has 13 residues. The CDR3 sequence: CASTGTAQETQYF. CDR3 coding DNA: TGTGCCAGCACCGGGACAGCCCAAGAGACCCAGTACTTC.

This clone appeared a single time. The rearrangement links TRBV2 to TRBJ2-1, with no clear D. Germline V gives CDR1 SNHLY, CDR2 FYNNEI. Trimming took 8 bases from V and 6 from J, leaving 17 bases between them. The CDR3 is 14 residues long. CDR3 in amino acids: CASSLNIHSNEQFF. DNA for the CDR3: TGTGCCAGCTCTTTAAATATCCATAGCAATGAGCAGTTCTTC.

V and J are TRBV19 and TRBJ2-1, with TRBD2 matching 10 bases. Germline V lookup: CDR1 LNHDA, CDR2 SQIVND (reference sequence). V dropped 3 bases and J dropped 6; count of bases not matched to a gene: 5. This CDR3 region has 15 residues. CDR3 sequence (DNA): TGTGCCAGTAGTATCTTAGCGGGGGGCCGCAATGAGCAGTTCTTC. Amino acids: CASSILAGGRNEQFF.

The chain links TRBV3-1 (or the pseudogene TRBV3-2) to TRBJ1-2, with D possibly TRBD1 on 6 matching bases. With 1 base removed from V and 2 bases from J, the gap between germline ends came to 11 bases. Germline CDR1 is LGHDT and CDR2 is YNNKEL (reference sequence). CDR3 length equals 15 residues. The CDR3 is CASSQVRTVNYGYTF. The CDR3 DNA sequence: TGTGCCAGCAGCCAAGTTAGGACAGTGAACTATGGCTACACCTTC.

This clone appeared a single time. The V call is TRBV4-3, the J call TRBJ2-7, with D possibly being TRBD2 (6 bases). Germline lookup yields CDR1 LGHNA and CDR2 YSLEER. Trimming took off 1 base at V and 4 bases at J, with 17 bases between the two ends. The CDR3 runs 16 residues. For the CDR3, the DNA is TGCGCCAGCAGCCAAGGTAGCGGTACCGCTCTGTACGAGCAGTACTTC. Protein sequence: CASSQGSGTALYEQYF.

In this sample, this clone turned up once. V and J are TRBV7-8 and TRBJ2-5, with 7 bases fitting TRBD2. V was clipped by 8 bases and J by 2 bases; unmatched bases: 8. Germline V gene sequence: CDR1 SGHVS, CDR2 FQNEAQ. The CDR3 totals 14 residues. The CDR3 region is CASFLGGQQETQYF. Written as DNA, the CDR3 is TGTGCCAGCTTCTTGGGAGGGCAGCAAGAGACCCAGTACTTC.

This clone has a single count. The CDR3, as DNA: TGTGCCAGCAGTACCGGGACTAGCTTCTATGAGCAGTTCTTC. Amino acid sequence: CASSTGTSFYEQFF. The chain combines TRBV6-5 with TRBJ2-1; 9 bases agree with TRBD2. Germline CDR1 reads MNHEY; CDR2 reads SVGAGI. The CDR3 spans 14 residues. Trimming cost V 5 bases and J 8 bases; bases outside gene matches: 7.

Turning to this clone: Other DNA sequences from this sample encode an identical CDR3 as well. The chain carries TRBV5-6 and TRBJ2-7, with D possibly matching TRBD1 (5 bases). This CDR3 region has 12 residues. The V end was cut by 2 bases, the J end by 2 bases, with 5 bases between. Germline loops: CDR1 SGHDT, CDR2 YYEEEE. The CDR3 here is CASSLGAYEQYF. CDR3 DNA sequence: TGTGCCAGCAGCTTAGGGGCCTACGAGCAGTACTTC.

The rearrangement joins TRBV24-1 to TRBJ1-3, with D hard to call. The V gene's germline CDR1 is KGHDR and CDR2 SFDVKD. CDR3 size: 15 residues. The V end lost 2 bases, the J end lost 0 bases, and 7 bases lay between the germline ends. The CDR3 loop is CATSDSLGSGNTIYF. CDR3 sequence (DNA): TGTGCCACCAGTGATTCACTCGGCTCTGGAAACACCATATATTTT.

This clone was recorded a few times. This sample also contains other DNA sequences that code for the same CDR3. The chain combines TRBV27 with TRBJ2-7, with 10 positions matching TRBD1. This CDR3 comprises 12 residues. CDR1 and CDR2 (germline): MNHEY, SMNVEV (reference sequence). With V trimmed by 8 bases and J by 3 bases, 1 base remained unmatched. CDR3: CASRDRGYEQYF. The DNA for the CDR3 is TGTGCCAGCCGGGACAGGGGCTACGAGCAGTACTTC.

The V and J genes are TRBV5-1 and TRBJ1-1, with D maybe TRBD1 (5 bases). Trimming cost V 0 bases and J 4 bases, with 7 bases left between them. Germline V gene lookup returns CDR1 SGHRS and CDR2 YFSETQ. The CDR3 totals 13 residues. CDR3 sequence: CASSLAGVTEAFF. The CDR3 DNA reads TGCGCCAGCAGCTTGGCGGGGGTCACTGAAGCTTTCTTT.

The gene calls are TRBV18 and TRBJ1-2; 7 nucleotides align to TRBD1. CDR1 and CDR2 from the germline V gene are KGHSH and LQKENI. Losses at the gene ends were 0 bases for V and 9 bases for J; bases not matched to a gene: 7. The CDR3 is 14 amino acids. CDR3 residues: CASSPPGQSLSYTF. CDR3 nucleotide sequence: TGTGCCAGCTCACCACCGGGACAGAGTCTCAGCTACACCTTC.

This chain uses TRBV25-1 with TRBJ1-2; no firm D call. Trimming removed 2 bases from V and 8 bases from J, with 15 bases in between. This CDR3 has 14 residues. Germline-derived CDR1 and CDR2 are MGHDK and SYGVNS. This chain's CDR3 is CASSEKAELWGYTF. As DNA, the CDR3 is TGTGCCAGCAGTGAAAAGGCGGAGCTATGGGGCTACACCTTC.

The chain carries TRBV7-9 and TRBJ2-7, with 9 nucleotides matching TRBD2. Germline CDR1 and CDR2: SEHNR and FQNEAQ (reference sequence). This CDR3 has 15 amino acids. With 1 base clipped from V and 3 bases from J, the junction kept 4 bases outside the gene matches. CDR3 residues: CASSLGAAGGYEQYF. The CDR3 coding sequence is TGTGCCAGCAGCTTAGGGGCAGCGGGGGGCTACGAGCAGTACTTC.

The chain combines TRBV12-3 or TRBV12-4 with TRBJ1-1, with unresolved D. V gave up 2 bases and J gave up 1 base, with 5 bases separating them. The CDR3 extends over 13 amino acids. The CDR3 spells CASSLTANTEAFF. CDR3 sequence (DNA): TGTGCCAGCAGTTTAACAGCGAACACTGAAGCTTTCTTT.

This clone has just one count. V is TRBV14 and J is TRBJ2-7, with D possibly TRBD1 on 6 matching bases. This CDR3 contains 15 residues. Germline CDR1 reads SGHDN; CDR2 reads FVKESK. The germline V and J ends were trimmed by 3 bases and 5 bases, with 17 bases remaining between them. The CDR3 reads CASSHLEGQIHEQYF. CDR3 sequence (DNA): TGTGCCAGCAGCCATTTAGAAGGACAGATCCACGAGCAGTACTTC. Full variable domain (rest looked up from reference TRBV14 and TRBJ2-7): EAGVTQFPSHSVIEKGQTVTLRCDPISGHDNLYWYRRVMGKEIKFLLHFVKESKQDESGMPNNRFLAERTGGTYSTLKVQPAELEDSGVYFCASSHLEGQIHEQYFGPGTRLTVT.

J is TRBJ2-5 and V is TRBV27, with 7 bases matching TRBD2. V lost 8 bases and J lost 1; bases outside the gene matches: 10. Germline CDR1 reads MNHEY; CDR2 reads SMNVEV (reference sequence). The CDR3 runs 15 residues. The CDR3 reads CASGSRTRGQETQYF. The CDR3 DNA reads as TGTGCCAGCGGTTCTCGGACTAGGGGCCAAGAGACCCAGTACTTC.